The 12 T cell receptor beta chains below come from one sample, sequenced in a study of PD-L1 blockade in urothelial cancer. TCRdb's copy holds only in-frame clones and misses some; the assay was immunoSEQ multiplex PCR. Altogether about 36,000 clones are present, approximately 84% being singletons, with the ten largest covering approximately 10%. Time point in this sample: peripheral blood 6 weeks after treatment start. The source material was PBMCs, sampled around atezolizumab (anti-PD-L1) treatment. The receptor set was obtained from a man in his forties with urothelial cancer.

The chain joins TRBV15 to TRBJ1-1; a weak D match, TRBD1 (5 bases). Germline CDR1 and CDR2: LNHNV and YYDKDF (reference sequence). V was pared by 5 bases and J by 4 bases, with 11 bases between. CDR3 length: 13 residues. The CDR3, as DNA: TGTGCCACCAGCCTTCGGGGGGGCACTGAAGCTTTCTTT. Translation: CATSLRGGTEAFF.

V gene TRBV15 combines with J gene TRBJ1-2; TRBD1 might be the D (5 bases). With 4 bases removed from V and 11 bases from J, the gap between germline ends came to 14 bases. The CDR3 totals 12 residues. Germline V lookup: CDR1 LNHNV, CDR2 YYDKDF (reference sequence). The CDR3 loop is CATSTQGSTYTF. CDR3 nucleotides: TGTGCCACCAGCACCCAGGGCAGCACATACACCTTC.

The genes are TRBV7-2 and TRBJ2-7; D is uncertain. Germline CDR1 is SGHTA and CDR2 is FQGNSA. Between the trimmed V and J ends, which lost 5 bases and 5 bases, there was a span of 22 bases. The CDR3 is made up of 16 amino acids. The CDR3 loop reads CASSPETVAAQDEQYF. CDR3 in DNA: TGTGCCAGCAGCCCCGAGACGGTAGCCGCCCAAGACGAGCAGTACTTC.

This chain uses TRBV11-3 with TRBJ2-1; D might be TRBD2 (6 bases). CDR1 and CDR2 (germline): SGHNT, YENEEA. The V gene lost 6 bases and the J gene lost 4 bases, with 13 bases spanning the gap. The CDR3 has 14 amino acids. The CDR3 here is CASSPSEIYNEQFF. The CDR3 bases are TGTGCCAGCAGTCCTAGCGAGATTTACAATGAGCAGTTCTTC.

This chain joins TRBV4-1 and TRBJ2-3; D gene ambiguous. Germline V gene lookup returns CDR1 MGHRA and CDR2 YSYEKL. The CDR3 length is 17 residues. V was trimmed by 0 bases and J by 0 bases, leaving 13 bases between them. The CDR3 region is CASSQDLWSRSTDTQYF. CDR3 bases: TGCGCCAGCAGCCAAGATTTGTGGTCTCGGAGCACAGATACGCAGTATTTT.

This CDR3 is CASSTGTGYNEQFF. The CDR3 coding sequence is TGTGCCAGCAGTACCGGGACAGGTTACAATGAGCAGTTCTTC. This chain links TRBV5-4 with TRBJ2-1, with 8 bases identical to TRBD1. Trimming cost V 5 bases and J 4 bases; bases outside gene matches: 5. The CDR3 is made up of 14 amino acids. Germline V gene data show CDR1 as SGHNT and CDR2 as YYREEE (reference sequence).

The chain joins TRBV28 to TRBJ2-5; 11 bases match TRBD2. Trimming took 6 bases from V and 3 from J; bases not matched to a gene: 6. Germline CDR1 is MDHEN and CDR2 is SYDVKM. The CDR3 covers 15 residues. The CDR3 loop reads CASRSTGLAEETQYF. CDR3 DNA: TGTGCCAGCAGGTCGACGGGACTAGCGGAAGAGACCCAGTACTTC.

The rearrangement uses TRBV6-1 and TRBJ2-3; 9 nucleotides line up with TRBD2. Trimming removed 1 base from V and 9 bases from J; junction bases left unmatched: 5. Germline CDR1 MNHNS, CDR2 SASEGT. This CDR3 has 14 amino acids. The CDR3 is CASSEGRTSATQYF. The CDR3 coding sequence is TGTGCCAGCAGTGAAGGCAGGACTAGCGCCACGCAGTATTTT.

This chain links TRBV18 with TRBJ2-2; the D gene is possibly TRBD2 (5 bases). Trimming removed 6 bases at V and 4 bases at J, with 21 bases between. Germline-derived CDR1 and CDR2 are KGHSH and LQKENI. This CDR3 has 17 amino acids. For the CDR3, the DNA is TGTGCCAGCTCGCTCAACTTTAGGAGGATGGGCACCGGGGAGCTGTTTTTT. Its translation is CASSLNFRRMGTGELFF.

This rearrangement joins TRBV29-1 to TRBJ2-5; D perhaps matches TRBD1 (5 bases). CDR1 is SQVTM and CDR2 is ANQGSEA in the germline V gene. The CDR3 spans 12 residues. With 5 bases removed from V and 1 base from J, the gap between germline ends came to 8 bases. The CDR3 sequence is CSVRQTQETQYF. CDR3 in DNA: TGCAGCGTTCGACAGACCCAAGAGACCCAGTACTTC.

The genes are TRBV5-1 and TRBJ2-5; 10 bases align to TRBD2. CDR3 length: 15 amino acids. Germline-derived CDR1 and CDR2 are SGHRS and YFSETQ. J gave up 1 base and V 4 bases, and 4 bases lay outside the gene matches. DNA for the CDR3: TGCGCCAGCAGCCCAGGACTAGCGGCCCAAGAGACCCAGTACTTC. This gives the protein CASSPGLAAQETQYF.

This sequence joins TRBV6-5 and TRBJ1-2; D not resolved. V gave up 6 bases and J gave up 6 bases, with 8 bases separating them. Looked up from germline, CDR1 is MNHEY and CDR2 is SVGAGI. The CDR3 covers 11 residues. The chain's CDR3 is CASRRRDGYTF. The CDR3 coding sequence is TGTGCCAGCAGACGTCGCGATGGCTACACCTTC.